What follows are 26 T cell receptor beta chains derived from one specimen sequenced in a study of shared clonotypes between healthy human individuals. Sequencing was performed with immunoSEQ multiplex PCR; in TCRdb, only in-frame clones are kept and a portion is missing. The sample gives approximately 400,000 clones, approximately 97% of which show up once; approximately 0.32% is in the top ten. The sample consisted of memory CD8+ T cells sorted from blood. This sample's subset: CD45RO+ cells pooled with CCR7-negative TemRA cells. The receptors were sampled from a man between 25 and 39 years old in good health.

The CDR3 nucleotides read TGTGCCAGCAGCTTGGCATTACCGCAGTACTTC. Its translation is CASSLALPQYF. V gene TRBV5-8 combines with J gene TRBJ2-7; D is undetermined. The CDR3 totals 11 residues. Trimming took off 0 bases at V and 9 bases at J, with 7 bases between the two ends. Germline lookup yields CDR1 SGHTS and CDR2 YDEGEE.

The chain has TRBV1 and TRBJ2-7; TRBD2 is taken as the D call from the table, unchecked against the DNA. TRBV1 represents a pseudogene. The CDR3 length is 16 residues. This chain's CDR3 is CTSSQANVGGIFEQYF. CDR3 bases: TGCACCAGCAGCCAAGCTAACGTGGGAGGAATATTCGAGCAGTACTTC.

The chain joins TRBV11-3 to TRBJ2-1; maybe TRBD1 (6 bases). The CDR3 has 15 residues. V was trimmed by 1 base and J by 2 bases, leaving 9 bases between them. The germline V gene encodes CDR1 SGHNT and CDR2 YENEEA. The CDR3 DNA reads TGTGCCAGCAGCTTAGTTCCAGGGGCCTACAATGAGCAGTTCTTC. It is translated as CASSLVPGAYNEQFF.

Notes on this clone: Other DNA sequences in the sample encode the same CDR3. V usage is TRBV18 and J usage is TRBJ2-3; D is undetermined. The V and J ends lost 6 bases and 2 bases respectively, with 3 bases between them. The CDR3 spans 11 residues. Germline lookup yields CDR1 KGHSH and CDR2 LQKENI. DNA of the CDR3: TGTGCCAGCTCCTACACAGATACGCAGTATTTT. It codes for CASSYTDTQYF.

V and J are TRBV6-1 and TRBJ2-7, with D perhaps matching TRBD2 (5 bases). V gave up 6 bases and J gave up 4 bases, with 19 bases separating them. Germline V gene sequence: CDR1 MNHNS, CDR2 SASEGT. The CDR3 length is 15 residues. CDR3 residues: CASRLMGDREYEQYF. The DNA of the CDR3 is TGTGCCAGCAGACTTATGGGAGATCGCGAATACGAGCAGTACTTC.

This sequence joins TRBV5-1 and TRBJ2-7; D might be TRBD1 or TRBD2, each matching 5 bases. The V end was cut by 2 bases, the J end by 2 bases, with 11 bases between. This CDR3 spans 14 amino acids. The germline V gene encodes CDR1 SGHRS and CDR2 YFSETQ. CDR3 sequence reads: CASSFGTTAYEQYF. CDR3 sequence (DNA): TGCGCCAGCAGCTTTGGGACGACGGCCTACGAGCAGTACTTC.

The chain employs TRBV2 and TRBJ1-4; no definite D call. V lost 5 bases and J lost 2, with 9 bases in between. The CDR3 is made up of 14 amino acids. Germline CDR1 reads SNHLY; CDR2 reads FYNNEI. The CDR3 sequence is CASSSQLTNEKLFF. The CDR3 DNA reads TGTGCCAGCAGTTCACAGCTTACTAATGAAAAACTGTTTTTT.

The V call is TRBV7-6, the J call TRBJ2-7, with D possibly being TRBD1 or TRBD2 (6 bases each). This CDR3 comprises 15 residues. The V and J ends lost 4 bases and 5 bases respectively, with 18 bases between them. Germline V CDR1 and CDR2: SGHVS, FNYEAQ. CDR3 sequence (DNA): TGTGCCAGCAGCTCCATAGGGACAACTAGCAACGAGCAGTACTTC. Protein: CASSSIGTTSNEQYF.

This chain connects TRBV4-1 to TRBJ2-7, with D possibly matching TRBD1 (5 bases). CDR3 size: 14 residues. Germline values: CDR1 MGHRA, CDR2 YSYEKL. Between the trimmed V and J ends, which lost 1 base and 1 base, there was a span of 8 bases. CDR3 in DNA: TGCGCCAGCAGCCAAGTTCAGGGTTCCTACGAGCAGTACTTC. Amino acids: CASSQVQGSYEQYF.

This chain links TRBV5-5 with TRBJ2-7, with 10 bases matching TRBD2. The CDR3 length is 17 residues. CDR1 and CDR2 from the germline V gene are SGHKS and YYEKEE (reference sequence). J lost 2 bases, V lost 4 bases, and 12 bases had no gene match. The CDR3 sequence: CASSPRPGLAATYEQYF. Here the CDR3 DNA reads TGTGCCAGCAGCCCCCGACCAGGACTAGCGGCCACCTACGAGCAGTACTTC.

The J gene is TRBJ2-2, the V gene TRBV2; the match to TRBD2 covers 13 bases. After removal of 8 bases from V and 4 bases from J, the junction contained 16 bases not matched to a gene. Per the germline V gene, CDR1 is SNHLY and CDR2 is FYNNEI. The CDR3 is 19 amino acids. In DNA, the CDR3 is TGTGCCAGCGCCTGGGGAAGGAGACTAGCGGGAGGAGGCACCGGGGAGCTGTTTTTT. It codes for CASAWGRRLAGGGTGELFF. Complete variable domain (other parts from reference TRBV2 and TRBJ2-2): EPEVTQTPSHQVTQMGQEVILRCVPISNHLYFYWYRQILGQKVEFLVSFYNNEISEKSEIFDDQFSVERPDGSNFTLKIRSTKLEDSAMYFCASAWGRRLAGGGTGELFFGEGSRLTVL.

This clone was detected once. The V gene is TRBV27, the J gene TRBJ2-2; no clear D gene. CDR1 is MNHEY, CDR2 SMNVEV, per germline (reference sequence). CDR3 length: 14 residues. V was shortened by 2 bases and J by 6 bases, with 10 bases between the two germline ends. CDR3 bases: TGTGCCAGCAGTTTACTGGCAGATCCCGGGGAGCTGTTTTTT. This translates into CASSLLADPGELFF.

The CDR3 region has the DNA TGTGCCAGCAGCTTAGTCCTGACAGGGAGAACTGAAGCTTTCTTT. Encoded protein: CASSLVLTGRTEAFF. The chain recombines TRBV13 with TRBJ1-1; 7 bases line up with TRBD1. J was trimmed by 5 bases and V by 1 base; bases with no gene match: 7. Per germline, CDR1 PRHDT and CDR2 FYEKMQ (reference sequence). This CDR3 is 15 amino acids long. The full variable domain, in which reference TRBV13 and TRBJ1-1 provide the parts outside the CDR3, is AAGVIQSPRHLIKEKRETATLKCYPIPRHDTVYWYQQGPGQDPQFLISFYEKMQSDKGSIPDRFSAQQFSDYHSELNMSSLELGDSALYFCASSLVLTGRTEAFFGQGTRLTVV.

The DNA of the CDR3 is TGTGCCAGCAGCTTAGGATCCCCTAGAAACACCATATATTTT. Translating it yields CASSLGSPRNTIYF. This chain links TRBV7-9 with TRBJ1-3, with no clear D. The CDR3 length is 14 residues. Deletions cut 1 base from V and 5 bases from J, with 9 bases between. Germline V gene sequence: CDR1 SEHNR, CDR2 FQNEAQ (reference sequence).

The chain recombines TRBV10-3 with TRBJ2-1; 7 bases are shared with TRBD2. Trimming at V came to 7 bases and at J to 1 base, leaving 7 bases not matched to a gene. CDR1 ENHRY and CDR2 SYGVKD come from the germline V gene. The CDR3 is made up of 15 amino acids. CDR3 nucleotides: TGTGCCATCACCCCCGCTAGCGGATCCTACAATGAGCAGTTCTTC. Translating it yields CAITPASGSYNEQFF.

V is TRBV30 and J is TRBJ1-2, with D possibly matching TRBD1 (5 bases). Trimming took off 4 bases at V and 6 bases at J, with 21 bases between the two ends. The CDR3 sequence is 15 residues long. Germline V gene data show CDR1 as GTSNPN and CDR2 as SVGIG (reference sequence). CDR3 protein: CAWNRRSSWGDGYTF. Here the CDR3 DNA reads TGTGCCTGGAACAGAAGGTCCAGTTGGGGGGATGGCTACACCTTC.

The genes are TRBV19 and TRBJ1-5; 7 bases are a match to TRBD1. Germline values: CDR1 LNHDA, CDR2 SQIVND (reference sequence). The CDR3 is 14 amino acids. Trimming removed 7 bases from V and 7 bases from J; junction bases left unmatched: 10. The CDR3 sequence: CASMETGRKQPQHF. DNA for the CDR3: TGTGCCAGTATGGAGACAGGGAGGAAACAGCCCCAGCATTTT.

V is TRBV27 and J is TRBJ2-7, with 7 bases lining up with TRBD2. This CDR3 is built from 14 residues. Losses at the gene ends were 3 bases for V and 0 bases for J; bases not matched to a gene: 2. Germline V lookup: CDR1 MNHEY, CDR2 SMNVEV (reference sequence). The CDR3 loop reads CASSFGGSSYEQYF. The CDR3 DNA follows: TGTGCCAGCAGTTTCGGCGGGAGCTCCTACGAGCAGTACTTC.

The chain is built from TRBV2 and TRBJ1-5; D unresolved. Per the germline V gene, CDR1 is SNHLY and CDR2 is FYNNEI. This CDR3 is 16 amino acids long. V was cut by 5 bases and J by 3 bases, with 17 bases left in between. CDR3 sequence: CASSPFRQTFNQPQHF. The CDR3 DNA sequence: TGTGCCAGCAGTCCCTTCAGGCAGACCTTCAATCAGCCCCAGCATTTT.

The rearrangement links TRBV6-1 to TRBJ1-4; 8 bases match TRBD1. Germline V gene sequence: CDR1 MNHNS, CDR2 SASEGT. V lost 6 bases to trimming and J lost 7 bases; unmatched junction nucleotides: 10. The CDR3 is made up of 15 amino acids. CDR3 region: CASREPGGRGEKLFF. CDR3 bases: TGTGCCAGCAGGGAGCCAGGGGGCAGGGGTGAAAAACTGTTTTTT.

The rearrangement uses TRBV28 and TRBJ2-2; TRBD2 might be the D (5 bases). The ends were cut back, 2 bases at V and 6 bases at J, with 13 bases in the middle. The CDR3 runs 15 residues. In germline, CDR1 is MDHEN, CDR2 SYDVKM. In DNA form, the CDR3 reads TGTGCCAGCAGTTTAGATCGGGAAGTTCCCGGGGAGCTGTTTTTT. Translated: CASSLDREVPGELFF.

J is TRBJ2-5 and V is TRBV7-8; maybe TRBD1 (6 bases). CDR1 is SGHVS, CDR2 FQNEAQ, per germline. V was clipped by 2 bases and J by 5 bases, with 12 bases between them. The CDR3 sequence is 14 residues long. The CDR3 loop is CASSLFRGGETQYF. Here the CDR3 DNA reads TGTGCCAGCAGCTTATTCAGGGGCGGGGAGACCCAGTACTTC. Combining the CDR3 with reference TRBV7-8 and TRBJ2-5 gives the whole variable domain GAGVSQSPRYKVAKRGQDVALRCDPISGHVSLFWYQQALGQGPEFLTYFQNEAQLDKSGLPSDRFFAERPEGSVSTLKIQRTQQEDSAVYLCASSLFRGGETQYFGPGTRLLVL.

This clone was recorded once. Written as DNA, the CDR3 is TGTGCCAGCAGCGTAGGAGGGGGGCAGGCCGGGGAGCTGTTTTTT. Its translation: CASSVGGGQAGELFF. The chain employs TRBV9 and TRBJ2-2; D tentatively fits TRBD1 or TRBD2 (6 bases each). Germline V gene sequence: CDR1 SGDLS, CDR2 YYNGEE. Trimming removed 0 bases at V and 6 bases at J, with 12 bases between. The length of the CDR3 is 15 residues. Supplemented by reference TRBV9 and TRBJ2-2, the full variable domain reads DSGVTQTPKHLITATGQRVTLRCSPRSGDLSVYWYQQSLDQGLQFLIQYYNGEERAKGNILERFSAQQFPDLHSELNLSSLELGDSALYFCASSVGGGQAGELFFGEGSRLTVL.

The chain employs TRBV5-1 and TRBJ2-7; tentatively, D is TRBD2 (5 bases). CDR1 is SGHRS and CDR2 is YFSETQ in the germline V gene. This CDR3 is 14 amino acids long. V was clipped by 4 bases and J by 0 bases, with 11 bases between them. CDR3 amino acids: CASSPLTSSYEQYF. The CDR3 nucleotides are TGCGCCAGCAGCCCTTTAACTAGCTCCTACGAGCAGTACTTC.

The chain links TRBV14 to TRBJ1-6; a weak D match, TRBD1 (5 bases). Germline CDR1 and CDR2: SGHDN and FVKESK. This CDR3 is 14 amino acids long. V shed 5 bases and J shed 6 bases, with 11 bases lying between them. The CDR3 spells CASSAGHLNSPLHF. CDR3 nucleotide sequence: TGTGCCAGCAGCGCGGGGCACCTTAATTCACCCCTCCACTTT.

The rearrangement uses TRBV6-5 and TRBJ1-1, with D uncertain. The CDR3 covers 13 residues. CDR1 is MNHEY and CDR2 is SVGAGI in the germline V gene. V was trimmed by 0 bases and J by 8 bases, leaving 10 bases between them. The CDR3 sequence is CASSYSGRWEAFF. The CDR3 nucleotides read TGTGCCAGCAGTTACTCGGGCAGGTGGGAAGCTTTCTTT.